The 3 T cell receptor beta chains in this list originate from one sample, sequenced in a study of blood T cell repertoires in COVID-19 (dated by TCRdb to 2020 to 2021). Library preparation was by the immunoSEQ multiplex PCR assay. What TCRdb holds here is the immuneACCESS table cut down to in-frame rearrangements. Part of the clones is not present; checked against another copy, under half of the missing clones reflect an unresolved V gene, and the others are unexplained. In this sample the table shows fewer than 250,000 clones, about 86% of which occur a single time. The ten largest clones add up to about 0.72% of the sample. Sequenced material: peripheral blood. Receptors were obtained from a woman in her 70s with acute or convalescent COVID-19.

The chain uses TRBV4-1 and TRBJ2-1, with 14 bases matching TRBD2. The CDR3 has 19 amino acids. The V segment lost 0 bases and the J segment 10 bases; nucleotides outside the gene matches: 14. The germline V gene encodes CDR1 MGHRA and CDR2 YSYEKL. The CDR3 DNA sequence: TGCGCCAGCAGCCAAGATTTCCGTATGGTGGGACTAGCGGGAGTGGAGCAGTTCTTC. It encodes CASSQDFRMVGLAGVEQFF.

J is TRBJ1-1 and V is TRBV18, with 7 bases that match TRBD1. Germline trimming cut 2 bases from V and 6 bases from J; bases unmatched to any gene: 3. The CDR3 contains 13 residues. Germline lookup yields CDR1 KGHSH and CDR2 LQKENI. The chain's CDR3 is CASSPTGEAEAFF. DNA of the CDR3: TGTGCCAGCTCACCAACAGGGGAGGCTGAAGCTTTCTTT.

J is TRBJ1-3 and V is TRBV27; D remains ambiguous. CDR3 length: 15 residues. V was cut by 0 bases and J by 2 bases, with 8 bases left in between. Germline V gene sequence: CDR1 MNHEY, CDR2 SMNVEV (reference sequence). The CDR3 protein is CASSLSGYAGNTIYF. In DNA, the CDR3 is TGTGCCAGCAGTTTATCCGGTTACGCTGGAAACACCATATATTTT.